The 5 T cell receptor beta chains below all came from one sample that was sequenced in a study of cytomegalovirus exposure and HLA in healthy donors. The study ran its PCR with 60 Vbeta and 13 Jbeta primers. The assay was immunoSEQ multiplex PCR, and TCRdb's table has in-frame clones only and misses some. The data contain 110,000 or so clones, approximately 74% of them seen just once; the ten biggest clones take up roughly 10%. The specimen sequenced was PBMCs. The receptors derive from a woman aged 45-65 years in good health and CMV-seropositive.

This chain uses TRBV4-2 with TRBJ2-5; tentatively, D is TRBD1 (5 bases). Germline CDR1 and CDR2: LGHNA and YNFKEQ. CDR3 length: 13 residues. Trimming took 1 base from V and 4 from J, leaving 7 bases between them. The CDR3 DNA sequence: TGTGCCAGCAGCCAAGGCAGGGTAGAGACCCAGTACTTC. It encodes CASSQGRVETQYF.

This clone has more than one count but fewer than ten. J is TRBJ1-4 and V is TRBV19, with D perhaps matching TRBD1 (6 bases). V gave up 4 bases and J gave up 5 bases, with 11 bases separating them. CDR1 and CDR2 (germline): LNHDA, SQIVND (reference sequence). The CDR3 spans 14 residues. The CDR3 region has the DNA TGTGCCAGTAGTACCGAGACAGGCAATGAAAAACTGTTTTTT. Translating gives CASSTETGNEKLFF. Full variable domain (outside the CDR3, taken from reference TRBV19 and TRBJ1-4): DGGITQSPKYLFRKEGQNVTLSCEQNLNHDAMYWYRQDPGQGLRLIYYSQIVNDFQKGDIAEGYSVSREKKESFPLTVTSAQKNPTAFYLCASSTETGNEKLFFGSGTQLSVL.

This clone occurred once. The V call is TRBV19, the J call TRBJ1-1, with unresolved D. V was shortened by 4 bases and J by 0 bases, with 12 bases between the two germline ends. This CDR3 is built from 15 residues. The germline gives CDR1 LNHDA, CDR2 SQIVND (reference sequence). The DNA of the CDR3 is TGTGCCAGTAGTACCACGGGGTTCATGAACACTGAAGCTTTCTTT. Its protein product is CASSTTGFMNTEAFF.

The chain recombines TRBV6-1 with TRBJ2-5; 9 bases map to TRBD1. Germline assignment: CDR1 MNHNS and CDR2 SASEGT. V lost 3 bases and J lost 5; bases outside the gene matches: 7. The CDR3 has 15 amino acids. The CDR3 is CASSDRTGGGETQYF. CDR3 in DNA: TGTGCCAGCAGTGACCGAACAGGGGGCGGGGAGACCCAGTACTTC.

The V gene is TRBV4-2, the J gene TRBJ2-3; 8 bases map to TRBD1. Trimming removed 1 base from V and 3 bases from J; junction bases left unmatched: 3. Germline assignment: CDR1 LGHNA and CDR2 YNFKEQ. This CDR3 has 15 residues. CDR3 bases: TGTGCCAGCAGCCAAGGGACAGGGCGAACAGATACGCAGTATTTT. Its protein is CASSQGTGRTDTQYF.